The rows below give T cell receptor beta chains drawn from one sample of a study of blood T cell repertoires in COVID-19. Sequencing was performed with immunoSEQ multiplex PCR; in TCRdb, only in-frame clones are kept and a portion is missing. The sample has about 340,000 clones; roughly nine tenths are singletons. Specimen: PBMCs or T cells enriched from blood (not recorded which). The receptor source for this set is a young woman who had recovered from COVID-19. The CDR3 runs from the conserved cysteine through the conserved F or W. A D gene is named only where the DNA matches it firmly. Some rows mark clone size as missing; the rest say once, few, many or name a class of expanded clone.

v_gene	j_gene	d_gene	abundance	CDR3aa	CDR3nt
TRBV7-8	TRBJ1-6	.	.	CASSYRGSTYNSPLHF	TGTGCCAGCAGCTACCGGGGGAGCACGTATAATTCACCCCTCCACTTT
TRBV4-3	TRBJ2-2	.	.	CASSQDDTANTGELFF	TGCGCCAGCAGCCAAGATGACACGGCGAACACCGGGGAGCTGTTTTTT
TRBV19	TRBJ1-2	TRBD1	once	CASTQGMGQGARYTF	TGTGCCAGCACCCAAGGGATGGGACAGGGAGCCCGCTACACCTTC
TRBV2	TRBJ1-2	TRBD1	.	CASSGQDLTSVGYTF	TGTGCCAGCAGCGGACAGGACCTAACCTCGGTTGGCTACACCTTC
TRBV6-2/TRBV6-3	TRBJ1-1	TRBD1	.	CASSSDYHRDSEAFF	TGTGCCAGCAGTTCCGACTATCACCGGGACAGTGAAGCTTTCTTT
TRBV4-2	TRBJ1-2	TRBD1	.	CASSHFPPGQGAGGYTF	TGTGCCAGCAGCCACTTCCCTCCGGGACAGGGGGCAGGGGGCTACACCTTC
TRBV21-1	TRBJ1-4	.	.	CASSSTASTVCEKLFF	TGTGCCAGCAGCTCTACTGCGTCGACAGTGTGTGAAAAACTGTTTTTT
TRBV28	TRBJ2-7	.	.	CASSSQYRLRQSINEQYF	TGTGCCAGCAGTTCGCAATATCGACTGAGACAGTCAATAAACGAGCAGTACTTC
TRBV5-4	TRBJ1-1	TRBD1	.	CASRIQGAQNTEAFF	TGTGCCAGCAGGATACAGGGGGCCCAGAACACTGAAGCTTTCTTT
TRBV29-1	TRBJ2-1	TRBD2	.	CSVQTSGGRGEQFF	TGCAGCGTGCAGACTAGCGGGGGTAGGGGTGAGCAGTTCTTC
TRBV28	TRBJ2-5	TRBD2	.	CASRGSASGLQETQYF	TGTGCCAGCAGGGGGTCGGCTAGCGGACTCCAAGAGACCCAGTACTTC
TRBV11-3	TRBJ1-2	.	.	CASSLDGYGYTF	TGTGCCAGCAGCTTAGACGGCTATGGCTACACCTTC
TRBV7-2	TRBJ2-4	TRBD2	.	CASSPRGSGENIQYF	TGTGCCAGCAGCCCTCGGGGTAGCGGGGAAAACATTCAGTACTTC
TRBV5-8	TRBJ1-5	.	.	CASSLYGSNQPQHF	TGTGCCAGCAGCTTGTACGGGAGCAATCAGCCCCAGCATTTT
TRBV21-1	TRBJ2-1	.	.	CASSKYSVEREYNEQFF	TGTGCCAGCAGCAAATATAGCGTCGAAAGGGAGTACAATGAGCAGTTCTTC
TRBV2	TRBJ2-3	.	.	CASSSGSTDTQYF	TGTGCCAGCAGTAGCGGAAGCACAGATACGCAGTATTTT
TRBV5-5	TRBJ1-2	.	.	CASSLDSHSNYGYTF	TGTGCCAGCAGCTTGGACAGCCACTCTAACTATGGCTACACCTTC
TRBV7-9	TRBJ1-1	.	.	CASSPTGIRTEAFF	TGTGCCAGCAGCCCAACAGGGATTAGGACTGAAGCTTTCTTT
TRBV7-2	TRBJ1-1	.	once	CASSPRAGGGTEAFF	TGTGCCAGCAGCCCTAGGGCGGGCGGGGGCACTGAAGCTTTCTTT
TRBV5-6	TRBJ2-2	TRBD1	.	CASSQGTGITGELFF	TGTGCCAGCAGCCAAGGGACAGGCATTACCGGGGAGCTGTTTTTT
TRBV27	TRBJ2-1	TRBD2	.	CASSLSSGRAVSYNEQFF	TGTGCCAGCAGTTTGTCTAGCGGGAGGGCCGTATCCTACAATGAGCAGTTCTTC
TRBV9	TRBJ2-7	TRBD1	.	CASSGTGASYEQYF	TGTGCCAGCAGCGGGACAGGAGCCTCCTACGAGCAGTACTTC
TRBV7-9	TRBJ1-2	TRBD1	once	CASTGQALLGYTF	TGTGCCAGCACTGGACAGGCACTCCTTGGCTACACCTTC
TRBV28	TRBJ2-1	.	.	CASTPTSSYNEQFF	TGTGCCAGCACCCCCACGAGCTCCTACAATGAGCAGTTCTTC
TRBV5-1	TRBJ2-3	TRBD2	.	CASSLQRGITDTQYF	TGCGCCAGCAGCTTGCAGCGGGGTATCACAGATACGCAGTATTTT
TRBV28	TRBJ1-6	.	.	CASSPTPQLTNSPLHF	TGTGCCAGCAGTCCTACACCTCAACTAACAAATTCACCCCTCCACTTT
TRBV5-1	TRBJ2-1	.	.	CASSSLRAGEQFF	TGCGCCAGCAGCTCCCTCAGGGCGGGAGAGCAGTTCTTC
TRBV13	TRBJ2-2	TRBD2	.	CASSLDDSGRSGELFF	TGTGCCAGCAGCTTAGATGACAGCGGGAGAAGCGGGGAGCTGTTTTTT
TRBV3-1/TRBV3-2	TRBJ1-5	.	.	CASSQDLNQPQHF	TGTGCCAGCAGCCAAGATCTTAATCAGCCCCAGCATTTT
TRBV6-5	TRBJ2-7	.	.	CASRGTLSYEQYF	TGTGCCAGCCGGGGGACCCTTTCCTACGAGCAGTACTTC
TRBV7-2	TRBJ1-2	.	.	CASSPVGLYGYTF	TGTGCCAGCAGCCCCGTAGGACTCTATGGCTACACCTTC
TRBV7-2	TRBJ2-7	.	.	CASSSDRSYEQYF	TGTGCCAGCAGCTCTGACAGGTCCTACGAGCAGTACTTC
TRBV11-2	TRBJ1-6	.	.	CASSLGGLGNSPLHF	TGTGCCAGCAGCCTCGGGGGGCTCGGTAATTCACCCCTCCACTTT
TRBV9	TRBJ2-3	TRBD2	.	CASSVVGLVLDTQYF	TGTGCCAGCAGCGTAGTTGGACTAGTTCTAGATACGCAGTATTTT
TRBV7-9	TRBJ2-5	.	.	CASSPIQGLQETQYF	TGTGCCAGCAGCCCCATACAGGGTCTCCAAGAGACCCAGTACTTC
TRBV19	TRBJ2-3	.	.	CASRETTDTQYF	TGTGCCAGCCGCGAAACCACAGATACGCAGTATTTT
TRBV3-1/TRBV3-2	TRBJ2-7	TRBD2	.	CATEAGPPYEQYF	TGTGCCACGGAAGCGGGGCCCCCCTACGAGCAGTACTTC
TRBV19	TRBJ2-7	TRBD1	.	CASSPSGTGPTEQYF	TGTGCCAGTAGCCCGTCGGGGACAGGCCCTACCGAGCAGTACTTC
TRBV28	TRBJ2-7	.	.	CASSYLDDTSPYEQYF	TGTGCCAGCAGTTACCTTGATGACACGTCACCCTACGAGCAGTACTTC
TRBV5-5	TRBJ2-1	TRBD1	.	CASSLGDPDRGLFSYNEQFF	TGTGCCAGCAGTCTTGGGGACCCGGACAGGGGCTTGTTTTCCTACAATGAGCAGTTCTTC
TRBV6-5	TRBJ1-5	.	.	CASRVDSYSNQPQHF	TGTGCCAGCAGGGTGGACAGTTATAGCAATCAGCCCCAGCATTTT
TRBV13	TRBJ2-1	TRBD1	.	CASSPPPNPGQNYNEQFF	TGTGCCAGCAGCCCTCCCCCCAATCCGGGACAGAACTACAATGAGCAGTTCTTC
TRBV28	TRBJ2-2	TRBD1	.	CASSTSPTGVDTGELFF	TGTGCCAGCAGCACGAGTCCCACAGGGGTCGACACCGGGGAGCTGTTTTTT
TRBV19	TRBJ1-1	TRBD1	.	CASSMGQGFEAFF	TGTGCCAGTAGTATGGGACAGGGTTTTGAAGCTTTCTTT
TRBV7-3	TRBJ1-1	TRBD1	.	CASRSNGDRGTEAFF	TGTGCCAGCAGGAGTAACGGGGACAGGGGCACTGAAGCTTTCTTT
TRBV4-3	TRBJ2-2	TRBD1	.	CASRDRVITGELFF	TGCGCCAGCAGGGACAGGGTAATCACCGGGGAGCTGTTTTTT
TRBV28	TRBJ2-7	.	.	CASLEGGRAYEQYF	TGTGCCAGCCTGGAAGGTGGCAGGGCCTACGAGCAGTACTTC
TRBV4-3	TRBJ2-2	.	.	CASSQFSGELFF	TGCGCCAGCAGCCAGTTCTCCGGGGAGCTGTTTTTT
TRBV6-2/TRBV6-3	TRBJ2-3	.	.	CASSYSSSTDTQYF	TGTGCCAGCAGTTACAGCTCTAGCACAGATACGCAGTATTTT
TRBV18	TRBJ2-7	TRBD1	.	CASSPPGTDLSYEQYF	TGTGCCAGCTCACCCCCCGGGACAGACCTCTCCTACGAGCAGTACTTC